This T cell receptor beta chain was obtained from a study of blood T cell repertoires in COVID-19 (dated by TCRdb to about 2020). Regarding the research as a whole: Samples covering the acute and convalescent phases of COVID-19 were provided by collaborators in the United States, Italy and Spain. The prospective study material was composed of cDNA or gDNA derived from T cells, B-cell-depleted T cells, or PBMCs. Deeply sampled blood TCRbeta repertoires from subjects exposed to, actively infected with, or recovered from COVID-19 were included in the dataset. A freely available public database, intended as a resource for researchers studying the immune response to SARS-CoV-2, is where the repertoires were released. The samples were drawn from two sources: the first 160 participants of the ongoing ImmuneRACE study, and over 950 subjects contributed by 6 global collaborators. Sample metadata almost always included a de-identified subject ID, COVID-19 status, age in years and sex. Where HLA class I and class II types were available, the types were taken from metadata supplied by the sample provider, not from assay-based typing. The full study reports these points: The quantity of clinical and demographic metadata differed by source and by participant and was supplied without curation.

The immunoSEQ Assay, a bias-controlled multiplex PCR, was used to amplify TCRbeta CDR3 regions from genomic DNA. The paper's data handling went like this. Within the assay, amplification of reference gene primers was used to estimate how many nucleated cells each sample contained. Sequence reads were collapsed and filtered to measure the absolute abundance of every unique TCRbeta CDR3 rearrangement. Productive Simpson clonality was computed per sample as the square root of Simpson's diversity index over productive rearrangements. In TCRdb, the immuneACCESS table is reduced to in-frame sequences with V and J assigned. These tables do not hold every clone; where another copy was compared, an unresolved V gene accounts for under half, and the others remain unexplained. That table furnishes V, J and clone size, whereas the DNA furnished D and trimming. The sample yields about 98,000 clones; roughly 82% were counted once. Together, the top ten hold around a sixth of the sample.

This clone occurred a few times. The antigen it recognizes is unknown. No much larger clone exists at a distance of one base, and base qualities are not known. Whole blood was collected in K2EDTA tubes by collaborating institutions according to the institutions' own protocols. For TCRbeta analysis, collaborators shipped samples as frozen whole blood, isolated PBMCs, or DNA extracted from either of those sample types. Taken from the germline V gene, the CDR1 and CDR2 loops are SGHTA and FQGNSA. Trimming costs V 5 bases and J 6 bases, and their ends lie 17 bases apart. From the cysteine up to the phenylalanine, the CDR3 has a length of 15 residues. Just CDR3 DNA is preserved here, 45 bases in frame from base 1.

The origin of this receptor is an elderly man with acute or convalescent COVID-19. Recombination connected TRBV7-2 to TRBJ2-1, with a weak D call of TRBD2 (6 bases match). Sequencing used peripheral blood. The CDR3 region has the sequence CASSRSGGTTNEQFF. The nucleotide sequence reads as follows: TGTGCCAGCAGCCGTTCCGGCGGGACGACCAATGAGCAGTTCTTC. Reference TRBV7-2 and TRBJ2-1 proteins supply the regions before and after the CDR3; the full variable domain is: GAGVSQSPSNKVTEKGKDVELRCDPISGHTALYWYRQSLGQGLEFLIYFQGNSAPDKSGLPSDRFSAERTGGSVSTLTIQRTQQEDSAVYLCASSRSGGTTNEQFFGPGTRLTVL.